Each of the 22 T cell receptor beta chains below was sequenced from the same sample in a study of T cell changes during pregnancy in multiple sclerosis. Profiling relied on immunoSEQ multiplex PCR, and the TCRdb table lists in-frame clones only, not all of them. The sample yields fewer than 85,000 clones, approximately 92% seen once. Sequences were derived from peripheral blood, sampled in the third trimester of pregnancy. These receptors all stem from a female donor in good health, enrolled as a control in a pregnancy study.

The chain links TRBV18 to TRBJ2-7, with 8 bases fitting TRBD1. V gave up 2 bases and J gave up 3 bases; unmatched junction bases: 6. Germline CDR1 KGHSH, CDR2 LQKENI. The CDR3 contains 15 residues. This CDR3 reads CASSPSDRGRYEQYF. The CDR3, as DNA: TGTGCCAGCTCACCAAGCGACAGGGGACGCTACGAGCAGTACTTC.

This chain links TRBV2 with TRBJ1-6, with TRBD1 as a possible D gene (6 bases). Germline V gene sequence: CDR1 SNHLY, CDR2 FYNNEI. Deletions cut 5 bases from V and 9 bases from J, with 20 bases between. This CDR3 has 16 amino acids. The CDR3 here is CASSSEQGPFGSPLHF. CDR3 coding DNA: TGTGCCAGCAGTTCTGAACAGGGACCGTTTGGTTCACCCCTCCACTTT. Using reference TRBV2 and TRBJ1-6 for the parts outside the CDR3, the full variable domain is EPEVTQTPSHQVTQMGQEVILRCVPISNHLYFYWYRQILGQKVEFLVSFYNNEISEKSEIFDDQFSVERPDGSNFTLKIRSTKLEDSAMYFCASSSEQGPFGSPLHFGNGTRLTVT.

The V gene is TRBV6-6, the J gene TRBJ1-2; D may be TRBD1 (6 bases). Per germline, CDR1 MNHNY and CDR2 SVGAGI (reference sequence). The CDR3 has 12 residues. Trimming left V 6 bases short and J 6 bases short, with 11 bases between. This CDR3 is CASSWGGDGYTF. The CDR3 nucleotides read TGTGCCAGCAGCTGGGGGGGCGATGGCTACACCTTC.

The gene calls are TRBV28 and TRBJ2-2; 7 bases are a match to TRBD2. The V segment lost 4 bases and the J segment 5 bases; nucleotides outside the gene matches: 4. The germline V gene has CDR1 MDHEN and CDR2 SYDVKM. The CDR3 covers 14 residues. CDR3 sequence: CASSSSGETGELFF. As DNA, the CDR3 is TGTGCCAGCAGTTCTAGCGGAGAGACCGGGGAGCTGTTTTTT.

V is TRBV5-1 and J is TRBJ2-7, with TRBD2 matching over 10 bases. Germline-derived CDR1 and CDR2 are SGHRS and YFSETQ. CDR3 size: 13 residues. Unmatched junction bases numbered 2, after V lost 3 bases and J lost 5 bases. CDR3 in amino acids: CASSWGLANEQYF. Written as DNA, the CDR3 is TGCGCCAGCAGCTGGGGACTAGCGAACGAGCAGTACTTC.

The rearrangement links TRBV21-1 to TRBJ1-2; no check of the table's D call, TRBD1, against the DNA was made. TRBV21-1 is labeled a pseudogene. This CDR3 contains 19 residues. The CDR3 DNA is TGTGCCAGCAGCAAAGCGCGAAGGGCGGGAAGCAGGGGGCCTATTGGCTACACCTTC. This encodes CASSKARRAGSRGPIGYTF.

The CDR3 spells CASSYSGGSQETQYF. The CDR3 nucleotides are TGTGCCAGCAGTTATAGCGGGGGCTCCCAAGAGACCCAGTACTTC. The chain is built from TRBV6-5 and TRBJ2-5; 9 bases are shared with TRBD2. The junction had 3 bases not matched to a gene; V was cut back by 3 bases and J by 1 base. CDR3 length equals 15 residues. Germline V gives CDR1 MNHEY, CDR2 SVGAGI.

This chain links TRBV19 with TRBJ2-7, with 12 bases identical to TRBD2. V gave up 4 bases and J gave up 5 bases; unmatched junction bases: 6. This CDR3 has 15 residues. Germline CDR1 reads LNHDA; CDR2 reads SQIVND (reference sequence). CDR3 bases: TGTGCCAGTAGTACCTCTAGCGGGAGGGTCCACGAGCAGTACTTC. Translation gives CASSTSSGRVHEQYF.

This clone came up once. The chain is built from TRBV7-2 and TRBJ2-5, with 12 bases that match TRBD2. The germline CDR1 and CDR2 sequences are SGHTA and FQGNSA. The CDR3 has 16 residues. The trim removed 6 bases at V and 5 bases at J, leaving 10 bases unmatched. The CDR3 reads CASSFPSGRARETQYF. CDR3 nucleotide sequence: TGTGCCAGCAGTTTTCCTAGCGGGAGGGCCCGGGAGACCCAGTACTTC.

This clone was observed a few times. This sequence joins TRBV28 and TRBJ2-7; 12 bases agree with TRBD2. The germline CDR1 and CDR2 sequences are MDHEN and SYDVKM. Trimming removed 3 bases from V and 6 bases from J; junction bases left unmatched: 3. The CDR3 is 14 amino acids. Written as DNA, the CDR3 is TGTGCCAGCAGTTTCTTACTAGCGGGAGGCGAGCAGTACTTC. Its protein is CASSFLLAGGEQYF.

The V and J genes are TRBV4-1 and TRBJ1-5; 8 bases are shared with TRBD1. The CDR3 contains 17 residues. Unmatched junction bases numbered 9, after V lost 4 bases and J lost 1 base. Germline loops: CDR1 MGHRA, CDR2 YSYEKL. The CDR3 DNA reads TGCGCCAGCAGCCTTTCCAGGGGGCAGAGGAGCAATCAGCCCCAGCATTTT. This sequence encodes CASSLSRGQRSNQPQHF.

V and J are TRBV4-1 and TRBJ2-1; TRBD2 might be the D (7 bases). CDR3 length: 19 residues. Per germline, CDR1 MGHRA and CDR2 YSYEKL. Trimming took off 4 bases at V and 4 bases at J, with 26 bases between the two ends. CDR3 residues: CASSPSFRGGQPSYNEQFF. For the CDR3, the DNA is TGCGCCAGCAGCCCGTCCTTTAGGGGGGGCCAACCTTCTTACAATGAGCAGTTCTTC.

This clone appeared once. The J gene is TRBJ2-2, the V gene TRBV7-3; TRBD2 might be the D (5 bases). The V gene's germline CDR1 is SGHTA and CDR2 FQGTGA. This CDR3 is built from 14 residues. The V end was cut by 5 bases, the J end by 3 bases, with 10 bases between. The CDR3 DNA follows: TGTGCCAGCAGCCCTCGGGGTGACACCGGGGAGCTGTTTTTT. Amino acids: CASSPRGDTGELFF.

The chain couples TRBV4-1 to TRBJ2-1, with unresolved D. The CDR3 is made up of 16 amino acids. The V end was cut by 6 bases, the J end by 0 bases, with 15 bases between. CDR1 is MGHRA and CDR2 is YSYEKL in the germline V gene. CDR3 in amino acids: CASRLGVSSSYNEQFF. CDR3 bases: TGCGCCAGCAGGCTAGGCGTGTCAAGCTCCTACAATGAGCAGTTCTTC.

The V gene is TRBV19, the J gene TRBJ2-5; weak D call: TRBD2 (7 bases). The V end was cut by 3 bases, the J end by 5 bases, with 13 bases between. Germline CDR1 LNHDA, CDR2 SQIVND (reference sequence). This CDR3 is 14 amino acids long. The CDR3 loop is CASSMGGAWETQYF. Here the CDR3 DNA reads TGTGCCAGTAGTATGGGGGGGGCTTGGGAGACCCAGTACTTC.

The rearrangement joins TRBV28 to TRBJ2-2, with 8 bases fitting TRBD2. The trim removed 5 bases at V and 6 bases at J, leaving 5 bases unmatched. Germline CDR1 and CDR2: MDHEN and SYDVKM. There are 14 residues in the CDR3. CDR3 bases: TGTGCCAGCAGTGGAGCGGGAGAGGCCGGGGAGCTGTTTTTT. Protein product: CASSGAGEAGELFF.

J is TRBJ1-5 and V is TRBV6-5; TRBD1 matches at 7 bases. The germline CDR1 and CDR2 sequences are MNHEY and SVGAGI. Trimming at V came to 6 bases and at J to 4 bases, leaving 3 bases not matched to a gene. CDR3 size: 13 residues. Here the CDR3 reads CASSPQGNQPQHF. The CDR3 region has the DNA TGTGCCAGCAGCCCACAGGGGAATCAGCCCCAGCATTTT.

The chain joins TRBV10-3 to TRBJ2-7; TRBD2 matches at 7 bases. Germline CDR1 reads ENHRY; CDR2 reads SYGVKD. This CDR3 contains 14 residues. The trim removed 0 bases at V and 2 bases at J, leaving 1 base unmatched. The CDR3 loop is CAISESGLAYEQYF. CDR3 sequence (DNA): TGTGCCATCAGTGAGTCAGGACTAGCCTACGAGCAGTACTTC.

The chain employs TRBV7-2 and TRBJ2-5; a weak D match, TRBD2 (7 bases). Between the trimmed V and J ends, which lost 4 bases and 1 base, there was a span of 19 bases. Per germline, CDR1 SGHTA and CDR2 FQGNSA. The CDR3 consists of 17 residues. CDR3 in DNA: TGTGCCAGCAGCTCTTATAGGGGGGGCTCCTTCCAAGAGACCCAGTACTTC. Protein sequence: CASSSYRGGSFQETQYF.

The chain carries TRBV7-8 and TRBJ1-1; D is unresolved. Per the germline V gene, CDR1 is SGHVS and CDR2 is FQNEAQ. This CDR3 region has 9 residues. V lost 7 bases to trimming and J lost 14 bases, with 11 bases between them. Here the CDR3 reads CASNPSEFF. The CDR3 region has the DNA TGTGCCAGCAATCCCTCGGAGTTCTTT.

The chain carries TRBV11-2 and TRBJ2-1; D is possibly TRBD1 (5 bases). Germline-derived CDR1 and CDR2 are SGHAT and FQNNGV. Trimming left V 0 bases short and J 2 bases short, with 8 bases between. This CDR3 contains 15 residues. The CDR3 is CASSLEGRAYNEQFF. CDR3 in DNA: TGTGCCAGCAGCTTAGAGGGCAGGGCCTACAATGAGCAGTTCTTC.

This CDR3 is CASSPSQGIVYGYTF. The CDR3 DNA reads TGTGCCAGCAGCCCCTCCCAGGGGATAGTCTATGGCTACACCTTC. V is TRBV7-2 and J is TRBJ1-2; TRBD1 might be the D (6 bases). This CDR3 comprises 15 residues. V was cut by 5 bases and J by 4 bases, with 17 bases left in between. The germline V gene has CDR1 SGHTA and CDR2 FQGNSA.